These 27 T cell receptor beta chains originate from one sample sequenced in a study of blood T cells in healthy people across ages. For the second PCR, which ran for about 7 to 11 cycles, a sample-barcoded 5' primer and a J-beta primer mix were used. TCRdb redid the calling of the 5' RACE reads with MiXCR, one entry per CDR3 protein. The profile covers approximately 900,000 distinct CDR3 sequences, with around 49% appearing a single time and around 15% taken by the ten largest. Input material: blood. These receptors came from a man between 25 and 39 years old in good health.

This clonotype was detected only a few times. At one boundary the junction diverges from the germline segment, which might be a read error. The rearrangement links TRBV7-2 to TRBJ2-1; the D gene is possibly TRBD2 (5 bases). Germline CDR1 and CDR2: SGHTA and FQGNSA. The CDR3 contains 15 residues. This CDR3 is CAISLVGGSDYEQFF. In nucleotides, the CDR3 is TGTGCCATCAGCTTAGTTGGCGGGTCGGACTATGAGCAGTTCTTC. Drawing the rest from reference TRBV7-2 and TRBJ2-1, the complete variable domain is GAGVSQSPSNKVTEKGKDVELRCDPISGHTALYWYRQSLGQGLEFLIYFQGNSAPDKSGLPSDRFSAERTGGSVSTLTIQRTQQEDSAVYLCAISLVGGSDYEQFFGPGTRLTVL.

The chain couples TRBV6-5 to TRBJ1-1; the match to TRBD1 covers 7 bases. V was clipped by 2 bases and J by 3 bases; unmatched bases: 9. The CDR3 runs 16 residues. Per germline, CDR1 MNHEY and CDR2 SVGAGI. Here the CDR3 reads CASSYPDKGADTEAFF. The DNA for the CDR3 is TGTGCCAGCAGTTACCCGGACAAGGGGGCCGACACTGAAGCTTTCTTT.

The chain has TRBV20-1 and TRBJ2-3, with D possibly TRBD1 on 5 matching bases. Trimming left V 4 bases short and J 2 bases short, with 13 bases between. The CDR3 is 14 amino acids. Germline loops: CDR1 DFQATT, CDR2 SNEGSKA (reference sequence). CDR3 sequence reads: CSAIKGPLTDTQYF. The DNA for the CDR3 is TGCAGTGCTATTAAGGGGCCCCTCACAGATACGCAGTATTTT.

V usage is TRBV6-6 and J usage is TRBJ2-5; 8 nucleotides line up with TRBD1. The J segment lost 11 bases and the V segment lost 4 bases, leaving 9 bases of the junction unmatched. Germline V CDR1 and CDR2: MNHNY, SVGAGI (reference sequence). This CDR3 is 13 amino acids long. The CDR3 loop reads CASSFGQGEEQYF. Here the CDR3 DNA reads TGTGCCAGCAGTTTCGGACAGGGCGAAGAGCAGTACTTC.

The chain has TRBV4-3 and TRBJ2-7, with D perhaps TRBD1 (7 bases). Germline CDR1 and CDR2: LGHNA and YSLEER. The CDR3 contains 12 residues. The V and J ends lost 10 bases and 4 bases respectively, with 14 bases between them. The CDR3 reads CATAGQMYEQYF. Here the CDR3 DNA reads TGCGCCACTGCGGGACAGATGTACGAGCAGTACTTC.

This clonotype was seen only once. CDR3 loop: CASSLGGSTEQFF. The CDR3 region has the DNA TGTGCCAGCAGCTTAGGGGGCAGCACTGAGCAGTTCTTC. The gene calls are TRBV7-3 and TRBJ2-1; D might be TRBD1 (6 bases). Germline lookup yields CDR1 SGHTA and CDR2 FQGTGA. V dropped 2 bases and J dropped 9 bases, with 11 bases sitting between them. The CDR3 runs to 13 residues. The full variable domain, in which reference TRBV7-3 and TRBJ2-1 provide the parts outside the CDR3, is GAGVSQTPSNKVTEKGKYVELRCDPISGHTALYWYRQSLGQGPEFLIYFQGTGAADDSGLPNDRFFAVRPEGSVSTLKIQRTERGDSAVYLCASSLGGSTEQFFGPGTRLTVL.

V gene TRBV6-2 or TRBV6-3 combines with J gene TRBJ2-3; possibly TRBD1 for D (5 bases). V shed 2 bases and J shed 1 base, with 10 bases lying between them. In germline, CDR1 is MNHEY, CDR2 SVGEGT. CDR3 length equals 15 residues. The CDR3 loop reads CASSYARGGTDTQYF. In DNA form, the CDR3 reads TGTGCCAGCAGTTACGCAAGGGGCGGCACAGATACGCAGTATTTT.

The chain combines TRBV6-5 with TRBJ1-1; no reliable D call. Germline CDR1 is MNHEY and CDR2 is SVGAGI. CDR3 size: 13 residues. V lost 6 bases to trimming and J lost 5 bases, with 13 bases between them. This CDR3 is CASSQAPGTEAFF. As DNA, the CDR3 is TGTGCCAGCAGCCAGGCCCCGGGGACTGAAGCTTTCTTT.

This sequence joins TRBV3-1 and TRBJ2-6; 7 bases are a match to TRBD1. V shed 0 bases and J 0 bases; nucleotides not matched to a gene: 8. The length of the CDR3 is 19 residues. Per the germline V gene, CDR1 is LGHDT and CDR2 is YNNKEL (reference sequence). The CDR3 nucleotides read TGTGCCAGCAGCCAAGATAGGGGACAGTCCTACTCTGGGGCCAACGTCCTGACTTTC. Protein: CASSQDRGQSYSGANVLTF.

The CDR3 is CASSFVGSSYGYTF. Written as DNA, the CDR3 is TGTGCCAGCAGTTTTGTAGGGAGCTCCTATGGCTACACCTTC. This sequence joins TRBV6-6 and TRBJ1-2; D remains unclear. The V end was cut by 4 bases, the J end by 4 bases, with 13 bases between. The CDR3 extends over 14 amino acids. Germline V lookup: CDR1 MNHNY, CDR2 SVGAGI (reference sequence).

There are a few counts of this clonotype. The rearrangement links TRBV5-5 to TRBJ1-5; TRBD1 matches at 11 bases. Germline-derived CDR1 and CDR2 are SGHKS and YYEKEE (reference sequence). CDR3 size: 18 residues. V gave up 4 bases and J gave up 3 bases; unmatched junction bases: 12. The CDR3 bases are TGTGCCAGCAGCGCCGGGACAGGGGGACTCCGATCCAATCAGCCCCAGCATTTT. Amino acid sequence: CASSAGTGGLRSNQPQHF. Complete variable domain (other parts from reference TRBV5-5 and TRBJ1-5): DAGVTQSPTHLIKTRGQQVTLRCSPISGHKSVSWYQQVLGQGPQFIFQYYEKEERGRGNFPDRFSARQFPNYSSELNVNALLLGDSALYLCASSAGTGGLRSNQPQHFGDGTRLSIL.

The chain is built from TRBV7-9 and TRBJ1-2; D is unresolved. Germline V gene sequence: CDR1 SEHNR, CDR2 FQNEAQ (reference sequence). The V end lost 1 base, the J end lost 6 bases, and 12 bases lay between the germline ends. This CDR3 has 14 amino acids. CDR3 residues: CASSLGPPRNGYTF. The CDR3 region has the DNA TGTGCCAGCAGCTTAGGCCCCCCGAGAAATGGCTACACCTTC. Full variable domain (outside the CDR3, taken from reference TRBV7-9 and TRBJ1-2): DTGVSQNPRHKITKRGQNVTFRCDPISEHNRLYWYRQTLGQGPEFLTYFQNEAQLEKSRLLSDRFSAERPKGSFSTLEIQRTEQGDSAMYLCASSLGPPRNGYTFGSGTRLTVV.

As for this clonotype: A much larger clone lies one base from this, so it may be a read error. This rearrangement joins TRBV20-1 to TRBJ2-5, with D tentatively TRBD2 (6 bases). CDR3 length: 14 residues. Per the germline V gene, CDR1 is DFQATT and CDR2 is SNEGSKA (reference sequence). Trimming left V 0 bases short and J 11 bases short, with 19 bases between. CDR3 loop: CSARDGGVDYGQYF. CDR3 bases: TGCAGTGCTAGAGATGGTGGGGTGGACTACGGGCAGTACTTC.

CDR3 loop: CASSFDRATEAFF. The CDR3 bases are TGTGCCAGCAGTTTCGACAGGGCCACTGAAGCTTTCTTT. This sequence joins TRBV5-6 and TRBJ1-1; 7 bases are a match to TRBD1. The germline CDR1 and CDR2 sequences are SGHDT and YYEEEE. The CDR3 runs to 13 residues. The J segment lost 4 bases and the V segment lost 5 bases, leaving 5 bases of the junction unmatched.

This clonotype has only one observation. It may be a read error: a sequence one base away is much more abundant. The rearrangement joins TRBV24-1 to TRBJ2-3; either TRBD1 or TRBD2 may supply D (6 bases each). This CDR3 contains 12 residues. In germline, CDR1 is KGHDR, CDR2 SFDVKD. V lost 10 bases to trimming and J lost 8 bases, with 15 bases between them. The CDR3 loop reads CATAEGHGTQYF. As DNA, the CDR3 is TGTGCCACAGCGGAGGGACATGGTACGCAGTATTTT.

This clonotype appeared a single time. The junction does not match germline at one end; this may be a read error. This rearrangement joins TRBV12-3 or TRBV12-4 to TRBJ1-5; D is unclear. The CDR3 totals 14 residues. The CDR3 DNA follows: TGTGCCAGCAGATTTTTTTCCAGCAATCAACCCCAGCATTTT. It yields the protein CASRFFSSNQPQHF.

The V call is TRBV29-1, the J call TRBJ1-4, with unresolved D. There are 15 residues in the CDR3. Deletions cut 4 bases from V and 0 bases from J, with 12 bases between. The germline V gene has CDR1 SQVTM and CDR2 ANQGSEA. CDR3 region: CSVGRERSTNEKLFF. In DNA, the CDR3 is TGCAGCGTTGGGAGGGAGAGATCAACTAATGAAAAACTGTTTTTT.

This clonotype has just a few counts. The J gene is TRBJ2-1, the V gene TRBV5-4; TRBD1 agrees at 9 bases. V trimming: 3 bases; J trimming: 4 bases; junction bases outside the gene matches: 5. CDR1 is SGHNT and CDR2 is YYREEE in the germline V gene (reference sequence). The CDR3 has 15 residues. CDR3 residues: CASSYTGQGYNEQFF. The DNA for the CDR3 is TGTGCCAGCAGCTATACGGGACAGGGATACAATGAGCAGTTCTTC.

This chain links TRBV20-1 with TRBJ2-4; the D gene is possibly TRBD1 (5 bases). The CDR3 is 14 amino acids. Deletions cut 6 bases from V and 1 base from J, with 13 bases between. Germline assignment: CDR1 DFQATT and CDR2 SNEGSKA (reference sequence). In nucleotides, the CDR3 is TGCAGTGCCGGAAAGGGGTTGGCCAAAAACATTCAGTACTTC. Residues: CSAGKGLAKNIQYF.

The table lists this clonotype with a few counts. The V call is TRBV5-1, the J call TRBJ2-5, with 11 bases lining up with TRBD2. From germline, CDR1 is SGHRS and CDR2 YFSETQ. This CDR3 comprises 14 residues. The ends lost 2 bases at V and 6 bases at J; junction bases unmatched: 3. The chain's CDR3 is CASSFLAGGKTQYF. CDR3 sequence (DNA): TGCGCCAGCAGCTTCCTAGCGGGGGGAAAGACCCAGTACTTC.

Ten or more counts support this clonotype. One end of the junction does not line up with germline, which may come from a read error. The genes are TRBV11-2 and TRBJ2-5; 8 bases align to TRBD2. Germline V gives CDR1 SGHAT, CDR2 FQNNGV. The CDR3 has 15 residues. The CDR3 sequence is CASRDWGLGGESQYF. The CDR3 region has the DNA TGTGCCAGCAGGGACTGGGGACTAGGCGGGGAGAGCCAGTACTTC. Filled out from reference TRBV11-2 and TRBJ2-5, the complete variable domain reads EAGVAQSPRYKIIEKRQSVAFWCNPISGHATLYWYQQILGQGPKLLIQFQNNGVVDDSQLPKDRFSAERLKGVDSTLKIQPAKLEDSAVYLCASRDWGLGGESQYFGPGTRLLVL.

V and J are TRBV5-1 and TRBJ1-4, with D perhaps matching TRBD1 (5 bases). Germline assignment: CDR1 SGHRS and CDR2 YFSETQ. CDR3 length equals 15 residues. V dropped 3 bases and J dropped 2 bases, with 11 bases sitting between them. This CDR3 is CASSSLGATNEKLFF. CDR3 bases: TGCGCCAGCAGCTCCCTAGGGGCTACTAATGAAAAACTGTTTTTT. Looking up the rest from reference TRBV5-1 and TRBJ1-4 gives the full variable domain: KAGVTQTPRYLIKTRGQQVTLSCSPISGHRSVSWYQQTPGQGLQFLFEYFSETQRNKGNFPGRFSGRQFSNSRSEMNVSTLELGDSALYLCASSSLGATNEKLFFGSGTQLSVL.

This clonotype was seen more than once but under ten times. The chain uses TRBV6-1 and TRBJ2-7; 9 bases match TRBD1. Unmatched junction bases numbered 10, after V lost 10 bases and J lost 3 bases. The length of the CDR3 is 14 residues. Germline V gene sequence: CDR1 MNHNS, CDR2 SASEGT. The CDR3 loop reads CATVPATGGYEQYF. In DNA form, the CDR3 reads TGTGCCACCGTCCCGGCGACAGGGGGCTACGAGCAGTACTTC.

The genes are TRBV28 and TRBJ2-7; either TRBD1 or TRBD2 may fit D (5 bases each). CDR1 MDHEN and CDR2 SYDVKM come from the germline V gene. The CDR3 has 14 residues. V lost 2 bases and J 5 bases, leaving 13 bases between the germline ends. CDR3 sequence reads: CASSLGTVVDEQYF. In nucleotides, the CDR3 is TGTGCCAGCAGTTTAGGGACGGTGGTCGACGAGCAGTACTTC.

This clonotype was detected a few times. The rearrangement joins TRBV21-1 to TRBJ2-5; the D segment call TRBD2 is taken from the table without a DNA check. The J call could be wrong; TRBJ2-7 is a better fit for the DNA end. TRBV21-1 constitutes a pseudogene. The CDR3 extends over 14 amino acids. CDR3 nucleotide sequence: TGTGCCGGCCGGACTAGCGGGGGATATGACGAGCAGTACTTC. It encodes CAGRTSGGYDEQYF.

This clonotype has a count of ten or more. This rearrangement joins TRBV5-1 to TRBJ2-4, with TRBD1 matching over 9 bases. Germline loops: CDR1 SGHRS, CDR2 YFSETQ. V lost 7 bases, J lost 3 bases, and 5 bases stayed unmatched. The CDR3 totals 14 residues. CDR3 amino acids: CASSDRGLKNIQYF. CDR3 bases: TGCGCCAGCTCGGACAGGGGACTCAAAAACATTCAGTACTTC.

The chain uses TRBV27 and TRBJ1-4; D call uncertain. The CDR3 covers 15 residues. CDR1 and CDR2 from the germline V gene are MNHEY and SMNVEV (reference sequence). The V and J ends lost 5 bases and 4 bases respectively, with 14 bases between them. CDR3 nucleotide sequence: TGTGCCAGCAGTCCCTGGGCCTCGGGTAATGAAAAACTGTTTTTT. This encodes CASSPWASGNEKLFF.